This TCR beta chain was recovered during a study of cytomegalovirus exposure and HLA in healthy donors. Across the study: Among the approximately 400 donors who were genotyped, 70% to 90% fell in the genetic ancestry cluster that is associated with self-reported Caucasian donors. Findings and caveats of the study: The likely origin of a cluster of highly shared sequence variants was a sequencing artifact. TCR beta V segments were, for the most part, productive about 87% or about 30% of the time in an earlier analysis.

This clone occurred a few times. The antigen is not known. The junction differs from germline at one of its ends, possibly a read error. The PCR employed 60 Vbeta primers together with 13 Jbeta primers. Clones were sequenced by immunoSEQ multiplex PCR, and TCRdb holds only the in-frame ones, with some missing. The sample comprises approximately 300,000 clones, approximately 85% of which are singletons, and roughly 2% rests with the top ten. This CDR3 is 15 amino acids long. The germline V gene has CDR1 SSHAT and CDR2 FNYEAQ (reference sequence). Material for sequencing was PBMCs. The gene calls are TRBV7-7 and TRBJ2-2; TRBD1 is a possible D gene (7 bases). This sequence was found in a woman in her 40s in good health and CMV-seropositive. As DNA, the CDR3 is TGTGCTAGCAGCCCGTTCCAGGGGGGCACCGGGGAGCTGTTTTTT. Protein: CASSPFQGGTGELFF.